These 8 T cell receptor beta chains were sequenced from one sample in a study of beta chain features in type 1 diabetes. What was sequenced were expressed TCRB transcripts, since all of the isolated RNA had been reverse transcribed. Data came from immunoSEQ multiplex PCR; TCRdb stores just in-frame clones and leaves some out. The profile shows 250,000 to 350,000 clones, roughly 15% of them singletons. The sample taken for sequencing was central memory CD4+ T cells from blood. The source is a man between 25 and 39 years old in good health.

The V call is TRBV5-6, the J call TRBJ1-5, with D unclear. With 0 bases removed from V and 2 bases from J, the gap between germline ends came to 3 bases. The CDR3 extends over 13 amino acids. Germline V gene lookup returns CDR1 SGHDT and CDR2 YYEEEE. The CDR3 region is CASSLGRNQPQHF. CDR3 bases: TGTGCCAGCAGCTTGGGGCGCAATCAGCCCCAGCATTTT.

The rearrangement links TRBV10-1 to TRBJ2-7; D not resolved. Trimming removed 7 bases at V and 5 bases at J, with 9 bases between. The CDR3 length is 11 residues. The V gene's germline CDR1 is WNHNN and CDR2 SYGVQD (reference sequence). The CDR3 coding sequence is TGCGCCAGCACCACAACCCACGAGCAGTACGTC. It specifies CASTTTHEQYV.

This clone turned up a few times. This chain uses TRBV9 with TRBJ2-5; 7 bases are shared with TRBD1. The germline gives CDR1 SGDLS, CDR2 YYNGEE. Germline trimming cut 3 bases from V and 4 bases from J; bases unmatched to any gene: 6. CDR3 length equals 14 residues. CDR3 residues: CASSAGTEGETQYF. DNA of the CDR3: TGTGCCAGCAGCGCCGGGACAGAGGGAGAGACCCAGTACTTC. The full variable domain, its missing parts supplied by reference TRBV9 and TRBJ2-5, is DSGVTQTPKHLITATGQRVTLRCSPRSGDLSVYWYQQSLDQGLQFLIQYYNGEERAKGNILERFSAQQFPDLHSELNLSSLELGDSALYFCASSAGTEGETQYFGPGTRLLVL.

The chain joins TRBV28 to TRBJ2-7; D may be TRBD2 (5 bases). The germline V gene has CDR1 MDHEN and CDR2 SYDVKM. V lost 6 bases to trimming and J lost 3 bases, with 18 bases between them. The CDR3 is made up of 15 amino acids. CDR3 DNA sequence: TGTGCCAGCAGCATCTACCCGGTAGGAGGCTACGAGCAGTACGTC. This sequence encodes CASSIYPVGGYEQYV.

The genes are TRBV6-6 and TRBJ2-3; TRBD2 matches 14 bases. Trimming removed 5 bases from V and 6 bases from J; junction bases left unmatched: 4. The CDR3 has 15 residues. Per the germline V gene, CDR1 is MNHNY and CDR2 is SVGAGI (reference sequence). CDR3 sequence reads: CASSVTSGGVDTQYF. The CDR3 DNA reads TGTGCCAGCAGTGTGACTAGCGGGGGGGTTGATACGCAGTATTTT.

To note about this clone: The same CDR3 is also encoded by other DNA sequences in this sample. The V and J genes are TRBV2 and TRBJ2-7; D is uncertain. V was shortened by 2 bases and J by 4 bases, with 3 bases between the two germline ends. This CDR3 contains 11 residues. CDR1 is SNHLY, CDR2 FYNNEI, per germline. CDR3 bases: TGTGCCAGCAGTGAACGGTACGAGCAGTACTTC. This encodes CASSERYEQYF.

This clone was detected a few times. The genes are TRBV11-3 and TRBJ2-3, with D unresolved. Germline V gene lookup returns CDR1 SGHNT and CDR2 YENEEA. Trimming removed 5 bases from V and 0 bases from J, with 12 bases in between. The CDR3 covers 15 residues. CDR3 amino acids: CASSRKTLSTDTQYF. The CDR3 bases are TGTGCCAGCAGCCGTAAAACTCTTAGCACAGATACGCAGTATTTT. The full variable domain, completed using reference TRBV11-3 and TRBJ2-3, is EAGVVQSPRYKIIEKKQPVAFWCNPISGHNTLYWYLQNLGQGPELLIRYENEEAVDDSQLPKDRFSAERLKGVDSTLKIQPAELGDSAVYLCASSRKTLSTDTQYFGPGTRLTVL.

CDR3 in amino acids: CASKGTGNTEAFF. As DNA, the CDR3 is TGCGCCAGCAAAGGGACGGGGAACACTGAAGCTTTCTTT. The gene calls are TRBV5-1 and TRBJ1-1, with D maybe TRBD1 (5 bases). Trimming stripped 6 bases from V and 1 base from J, with 10 bases between. The CDR3 runs 13 residues. Germline CDR1 is SGHRS and CDR2 is YFSETQ.